These 12 T cell receptor beta chains came from one sample sequenced in a study of OX40 agonist ivuxolimab in advanced cancers. Only in-frame clones appear in the TCRdb table, and some are missing; sequencing was by immunoSEQ multiplex PCR. The top ten clones hold 0.35% to 0.45% of a sample with some 45,000 clones, more than 75% of them seen once. This sample comprised CD4+ or CD8+ T cells sorted from blood, obtained in a trial of the OX40 agonist ivuxolimab. These receptors came from an adult with an advanced solid tumor such as melanoma, head and neck, liver or kidney cancer.

The genes are TRBV28 and TRBJ2-1; 8 bases fit TRBD2. The CDR3 loop spans 15 amino acids. The V and J ends lost 5 bases and 8 bases, in that order; junction bases with no gene match: 11. Germline CDR1 reads MDHEN; CDR2 reads SYDVKM. CDR3 bases: TGTGCCAGCAGTGGGGCCAGCGGGAGTAAAGATGAGCAGTTCTTC. Translated, it gives CASSGASGSKDEQFF.

V usage is TRBV6-1 and J usage is TRBJ2-5; 9 bases are a match to TRBD1. V lost 3 bases, J lost 9 bases, and 5 bases stayed unmatched. The germline gives CDR1 MNHNS, CDR2 SASEGT. This CDR3 region has 13 residues. The CDR3: CASSESDRGAQYF. The CDR3 DNA follows: TGTGCCAGCAGTGAGTCGGACAGGGGAGCCCAGTACTTC.

This rearrangement joins TRBV15 to TRBJ2-7; TRBD2 is a possible D gene (6 bases). V lost 0 bases to trimming and J lost 2 bases, with 11 bases between them. CDR1 is LNHNV and CDR2 is YYDKDF in the germline V gene (reference sequence). The length of the CDR3 is 15 residues. As DNA, the CDR3 is TGTGCCACCAGCAGAGATCCGGGGGTGACCTACGAGCAGTACTTC. It is translated as CATSRDPGVTYEQYF.

The rearrangement links TRBV2 to TRBJ1-5; D is unclear. The length of the CDR3 is 15 residues. Trimming took off 1 base at V and 3 bases at J, with 10 bases between the two ends. Germline loops: CDR1 SNHLY, CDR2 FYNNEI. In DNA form, the CDR3 reads TGTGCCAGCAGTGAAGAAGGGCAGAACAATCAGCCCCAGCATTTT. This sequence encodes CASSEEGQNNQPQHF.

The chain couples TRBV5-1 to TRBJ1-1, with D tentatively TRBD1 (6 bases). The CDR3 is made up of 14 amino acids. The germline V gene encodes CDR1 SGHRS and CDR2 YFSETQ. V was cut by 2 bases and J by 0 bases, with 8 bases left in between. CDR3 in DNA: TGCGCCAGCAGCTTACAGGGCATGAACACTGAAGCTTTCTTT. Its translation: CASSLQGMNTEAFF.

The chain has TRBV30 and TRBJ1-4; the D gene is possibly TRBD1 (5 bases). CDR1 is GTSNPN, CDR2 SVGIG, per germline (reference sequence). V was shortened by 2 bases and J by 9 bases, with 19 bases between the two germline ends. This CDR3 has 15 amino acids. The CDR3 coding sequence is TGTGCCTGGAGTCCCCTTGGGCAGGGTGCAAAAAAACTGTTTTTT. The encoded protein is CAWSPLGQGAKKLFF.

This chain links TRBV30 with TRBJ2-5; the D gene is possibly TRBD2 (5 bases). This CDR3 is built from 14 residues. CDR1 and CDR2 (germline): GTSNPN, SVGIG (reference sequence). Deletions cut 1 base from V and 5 bases from J, with 14 bases between. CDR3 DNA sequence: TGTGCCTGGAGTGCCCCCCGGGGATGGGAGACCCAGTACTTC. Amino acid sequence: CAWSAPRGWETQYF.

The rearrangement uses TRBV2 and TRBJ1-5; D is unresolved. The CDR3 has 12 residues. The ends were cut back, 5 bases at V and 6 bases at J, with 8 bases in the middle. The germline V gene encodes CDR1 SNHLY and CDR2 FYNNEI. The DNA of the CDR3 is TGTGCCAGCAGTAAGTTGCCTCAGCCCCAGCATTTT. Amino acids: CASSKLPQPQHF.

V and J are TRBV5-1 and TRBJ2-1; 8 bases map to TRBD2. CDR3 length: 16 amino acids. CDR1 and CDR2 from the germline V gene are SGHRS and YFSETQ. V lost 6 bases, J lost 4 bases, and 12 bases stayed unmatched. In nucleotides, the CDR3 is TGCGCCAGCACAACTGACCCGGGACTAGTATACAATGAGCAGTTCTTC. This codes for CASTTDPGLVYNEQFF.

The V call is TRBV5-1, the J call TRBJ1-2; D is unresolved. The CDR3 totals 15 residues. V was cut by 5 bases and J by 8 bases, with 22 bases left in between. In germline, CDR1 is SGHRS, CDR2 YFSETQ. The chain's CDR3 is CASSDGLGPFEGYTF. CDR3 sequence (DNA): TGCGCCAGCAGTGACGGCCTCGGTCCGTTTGAAGGCTACACCTTC.

The chain employs TRBV9 and TRBJ1-3; TRBD1 might be the D (6 bases). From germline, CDR1 is SGDLS and CDR2 YYNGEE. The CDR3 loop spans 17 amino acids. The V and J ends lost 0 bases and 0 bases respectively, with 13 bases between them. The CDR3 bases are TGTGCCAGCAGCGTAGAAGCAGGGGCTTACTCTGGAAACACCATATATTTT. Its protein product is CASSVEAGAYSGNTIYF.

This chain links TRBV7-2 with TRBJ1-3; D not certain. This CDR3 is 13 amino acids long. CDR1 SGHTA and CDR2 FQGNSA come from the germline V gene. Deletions cut 6 bases from V and 8 bases from J, with 14 bases between. CDR3 sequence (DNA): TGTGCCAGCAGTTGGTCGCGTTATGACACCATATATTTT. It translates to CASSWSRYDTIYF.